This paragraph covers one T cell receptor beta chain sequence. Its antigen is not identified. The trim removed 4 bases at V and 2 bases at J, leaving 6 bases unmatched. CDR1 is SGDLS and CDR2 is YYNGEE in the germline V gene. The CDR3 contains 17 residues. Measured with immunoSEQ multiplex PCR; TCRdb has only the in-frame clones, and not every one. The sample holds about 30,000 clones, 70% to 80% seen once. The data stem from a study of T cells in narcolepsy. Overall study: Enrolled donors included narcolepsy type 1 or type 2 patients and healthy controls.

Study-level results: Blood of same and different patients, but not healthy controls, reportedly held recurring autoreactive clonotypes. No autoreactive T cell clone sequences appeared in some memory CD4+ repertoires. Comparing one patient's CSF and blood CD4+ clonotypes highlighted HCRT- and TRIB2-specific autoreactive clonotypes.

This sequence originates from a human donor with narcolepsy. The genes are TRBV9 and TRBJ2-2; 12 bases map to TRBD2. The sample consisted of CD45RA- memory CD4+ T cells from PBMCs. The DNA of the CDR3 is TGTGCCAGCAGCCTTGGACTAGCGGGACTCAACACCGGGGAGCTGTTTTTT. This encodes CASSLGLAGLNTGELFF.